This TCR beta chain originates from a study of control samples from healthy donors and cancer patients. Generated by immunoSEQ multiplex PCR, the TCRdb table keeps only in-frame clones and is missing some. Altogether over 100,000 clones are present, around 90% being singletons, with the ten largest covering 2.5% to 3%. What was sequenced was blood. The clonotype originates from a man between 40 and 49 years old in good health.

DNA of the CDR3: TGTGCCAGCAGCCAGGACAGGCAAAACTATGGCTACACCTTC. This gives the protein CASSQDRQNYGYTF. The chain combines TRBV5-4 with TRBJ1-2; 7 bases map to TRBD1. Germline assignment: CDR1 SGHNT and CDR2 YYREEE (reference sequence). V was clipped by 4 bases and J by 2 bases; unmatched bases: 5. This CDR3 is 14 amino acids long.